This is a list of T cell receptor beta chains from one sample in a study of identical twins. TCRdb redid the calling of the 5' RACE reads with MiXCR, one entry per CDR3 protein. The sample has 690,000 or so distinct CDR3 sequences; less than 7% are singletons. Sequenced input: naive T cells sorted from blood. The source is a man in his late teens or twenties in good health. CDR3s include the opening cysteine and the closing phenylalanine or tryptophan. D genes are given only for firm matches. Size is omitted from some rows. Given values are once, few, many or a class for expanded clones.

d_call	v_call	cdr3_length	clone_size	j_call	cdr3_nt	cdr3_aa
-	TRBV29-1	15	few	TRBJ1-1	TGCAGCGTTGAAGGGCACAAGCGGGGGAACACTGAAGCTTTCTTT	CSVEGHKRGNTEAFF
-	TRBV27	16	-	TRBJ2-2	TGTGCCAGTACCACGGGCGCGAGGTTAAACACCGGGGAGCTGTTTTTT	CASTTGARLNTGELFF
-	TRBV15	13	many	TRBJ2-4	TGTGCCACCAGCAGTGAAGCCAAAAACATTCAGTACTTC	CATSSEAKNIQYF
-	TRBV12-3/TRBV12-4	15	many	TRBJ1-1	TGTGCCAGCAGTTTATCAGCCAGATGGGGCACTGAAGCTTTCTTT	CASSLSARWGTEAFF
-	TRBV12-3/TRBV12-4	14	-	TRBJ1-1	TGTGCCAGCACCCTGACAGGCGGACGATTTGAAGCTTTCTTT	CASTLTGGRFEAFF
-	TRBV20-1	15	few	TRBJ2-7	TGCAGTGCTAGAGGGGGAAAGGGTGCCTCCTACGAGCAGTACTTC	CSARGGKGASYEQYF
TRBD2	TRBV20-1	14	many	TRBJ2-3	TGCAGTGCTAGAGCGGGAGGGCCGTTAGATACGCAGTATTTT	CSARAGGPLDTQYF
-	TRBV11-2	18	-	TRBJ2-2	TGTGCCAGCAGCCGCCGGTTGCCGACAAGATTTAACACCGGGGAGCTGTTTTTT	CASSRRLPTRFNTGELFF
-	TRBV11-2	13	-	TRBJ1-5	TGTGCCAGCAGCGTAGATGGAGATCAGCCCCAGCATTTT	CASSVDGDQPQHF
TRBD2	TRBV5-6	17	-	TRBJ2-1	TGTGCCAGCAGCCCCTGTAGCGGGAGGCCCTTCTACAATGAGCAGTTCTTC	CASSPCSGRPFYNEQFF
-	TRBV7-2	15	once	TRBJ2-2	TGTGCCGGCAGCTTTAGGGGCGGGGAAACCGGGGAGCTGTTTTTT	CAGSFRGGETGELFF
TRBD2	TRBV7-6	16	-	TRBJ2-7	TGTGCCAGCGTTGTCAGTGGGGCGGGAGGCCCTTACGAGCAGTACTTC	CASVVSGAGGPYEQYF
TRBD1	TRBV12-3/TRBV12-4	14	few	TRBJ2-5	TGTGCCAGCAGCGACAGGGGGCGCCTGGAGACCCAGTACTTC	CASSDRGRLETQYF
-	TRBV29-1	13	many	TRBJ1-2	TGCAGCGGGGGGGACGACGGAAGATATGGCTACACCTTC	CSGGDDGRYGYTF
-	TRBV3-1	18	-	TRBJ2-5	TGTGCCAGCAGCCTCCTCTGGGTTCCGGGACAAATTAACGAGACCCAGTACTTC	CASSLLWVPGQINETQYF
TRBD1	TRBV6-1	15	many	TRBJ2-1	TGTGCCAGCAGGAACCGGGACAGGGGGAAGAATGAGCAGTTCTTC	CASRNRDRGKNEQFF
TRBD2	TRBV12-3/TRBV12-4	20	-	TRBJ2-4	TGTGCCAGCACTCAACTAGCGGGAGGTTCCCGGCCCCTGACCAAAAACATTCAGTACTTC	CASTQLAGGSRPLTKNIQYF
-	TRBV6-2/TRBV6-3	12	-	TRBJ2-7	TGTGCCAGCACCACGCAGGGCTACGAGCAGTACTTC	CASTTQGYEQYF
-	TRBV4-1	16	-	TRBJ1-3	TGCGCCAGCAGCCAAACCCCGGACAGTGCTGGAAACACCATATATTTT	CASSQTPDSAGNTIYF
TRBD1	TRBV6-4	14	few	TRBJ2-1	TGTGCCAGCAGAAGGGACAGGGGCAACAATGAGCAGTTCTTC	CASRRDRGNNEQFF
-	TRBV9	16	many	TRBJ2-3	TGTGCCAGCAGCTCAAAGAGCGGAACTAGCACAGATACGCAGTATTTT	CASSSKSGTSTDTQYF
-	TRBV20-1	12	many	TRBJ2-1	TGCAGTGCTAGAGCGGACCGCCTGGAGCAGTTCTTC	CSARADRLEQFF
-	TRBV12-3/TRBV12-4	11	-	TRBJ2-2	TGTGCCATGCGGAACACCGGGGAGCTGTTTTTT	CAMRNTGELFF
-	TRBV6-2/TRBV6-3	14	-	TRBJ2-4	TGTGCCAGCAGCCCACAAAGGACAGTTTTGGTTCAGTACTTC	CASSPQRTVLVQYF
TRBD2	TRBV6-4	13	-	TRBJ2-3	TGTGCCAAGGGACTAGCAGACACAGATACGCAGTATTTT	CAKGLADTDTQYF
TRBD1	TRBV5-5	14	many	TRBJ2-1	TGTGCCAGCAGCTTAACAGGGGGACACAATGAGCAGTTCTTC	CASSLTGGHNEQFF
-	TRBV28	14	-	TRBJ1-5	TGTGCCAGCAGTCCCCCCTCAACCAATCAGCCCCAGCATTTT	CASSPPSTNQPQHF
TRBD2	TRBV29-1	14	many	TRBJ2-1	TGCAGCGTCAGTCTAGCGGGAGGGCTATTTGAGCAGTTCTTC	CSVSLAGGLFEQFF
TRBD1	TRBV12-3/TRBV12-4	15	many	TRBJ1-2	TGTGCCAGCAGTGTAAGACAGGGGTTTAACTATGGCTACACCTTC	CASSVRQGFNYGYTF
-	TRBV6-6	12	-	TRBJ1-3	TGTGCCAGCCTTGGCCTTGGAAACACCATATATTTT	CASLGLGNTIYF
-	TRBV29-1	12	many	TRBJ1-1	TGCAGCGCTCACCGGGAGGTAACTGAAGCTTTCTTT	CSAHREVTEAFF
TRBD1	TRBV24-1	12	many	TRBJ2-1	TGTGCCACCAGTGAATACAGGGGGGAGCAGTTCTTC	CATSEYRGEQFF